The rows below give T cell receptor beta chains drawn from one sample of a study of shared clonotypes between healthy human individuals. TCRdb's copy holds only in-frame clones and misses some; the assay was immunoSEQ multiplex PCR. The sample records about 1,500,000 clones, roughly 95% being singletons. Sequencing was carried out using naive CD4+ T cells sorted from blood. The receptors were gathered from a man aged 30 to 39 in good health. The CDR3 runs from the conserved cysteine through the conserved F or W. D genes are given only for firm matches. Rows give clone size only sometimes, using once, few, many, or a class for an expanded clone.

14,TRBJ2-7,TRBD2,once,TRBV15,CATSMKRGFYEQYF,TGTGCCACCAGCATGAAGCGGGGCTTCTACGAGCAGTACTTC
13,TRBJ1-2,TRBD1,.,TRBV6-6,CASSGTGVSGYTF,TGTGCCAGCAGTGGGACAGGCGTCTCCGGCTACACCTTC
13,TRBJ1-1,.,.,TRBV27,CASSSFWGTEAFF,TGTGCCAGCAGTTCATTTTGGGGAACTGAAGCTTTCTTT
15,TRBJ2-3,TRBD1,.,TRBV6-4,CASRGTGENTDTQYF,TGTGCCAGCAGAGGGACAGGGGAGAACACAGATACGCAGTATTTT
14,TRBJ2-1,.,.,TRBV5-4,CASSLATSYNEQFF,TGTGCCAGCAGCTTGGCCACCTCCTACAATGAGCAGTTCTTC
15,TRBJ2-2,.,.,TRBV7-2,CASSPDSLWTGELFF,TGTGCCAGCAGCCCGGACTCGCTGTGGACGGGGGAGCTGTTTTTT
16,TRBJ2-7,TRBD1,.,TRBV11-3,CASSSRSGTGYYEQYF,TGTGCCAGCAGCAGTCGTTCCGGGACAGGGTACTACGAGCAGTACTTC
15,TRBJ2-7,.,.,TRBV27,CASSFLPKESNEQYF,TGTGCCAGCAGTTTCCTACCTAAGGAATCAAACGAGCAGTACTTC
14,TRBJ2-7,TRBD1,few,TRBV5-1,CASSRDRGTYEQYF,TGCGCCAGCAGCCGGGACAGGGGGACCTACGAGCAGTACTTC
17,TRBJ2-5,TRBD2,.,TRBV27,CASSPIKLAGVGETQYF,TGTGCCAGCAGTCCCATTAAACTAGCGGGAGTGGGTGAGACCCAGTACTTC
12,TRBJ2-7,.,.,TRBV2,CASSRDIYEQYF,TGTGCCAGCAGTAGGGACATCTACGAGCAGTACTTC
15,TRBJ1-4,.,once,TRBV5-1,CASSGTGNTNEKLFF,TGCGCCAGCAGCGGAACAGGGAACACTAATGAAAAACTGTTTTTT
16,TRBJ2-1,TRBD1,.,TRBV4-3,CASSQDWTGERDEQFF,TGCGCCAGCAGCCAAGATTGGACAGGGGAAAGAGATGAGCAGTTCTTC
15,TRBJ1-4,.,.,TRBV14,CASSQETGNGEKLFF,TGTGCCAGCAGCCAAGAAACAGGGAACGGTGAAAAACTGTTTTTT
14,TRBJ2-5,.,.,TRBV9,CASSLTPYQETQYF,TGTGCCAGCAGCCTGACACCGTACCAAGAGACCCAGTACTTC
14,TRBJ2-5,TRBD1,.,TRBV18,CASSPMTGQETQYF,TGTGCCAGCTCACCAATGACAGGGCAAGAGACCCAGTACTTC
13,TRBJ2-1,.,.,TRBV7-2,CASSLRTHNEQFF,TGTGCCAGCAGCTTAAGAACACACAATGAGCAGTTCTTC
13,TRBJ2-5,TRBD2,.,TRBV19,CASSKLAEETQYF,TGTGCCAGTAGTAAACTAGCGGAAGAGACCCAGTACTTC
15,TRBJ1-1,.,.,TRBV4-1,CASSQGTQLNTEAFF,TGCGCCAGCAGCCAAGGAACCCAATTGAACACTGAAGCTTTCTTT
12,TRBJ2-7,.,.,TRBV11-2,CASSLDYSIQYF,TGTGCCAGCAGCTTAGATTACTCCATACAGTACTTC
16,TRBJ1-2,TRBD1,once,TRBV11-2,CASSENPGQGAYGYTF,TGTGCCAGCAGCGAAAATCCGGGACAGGGCGCATATGGCTACACCTTC
16,TRBJ2-5,TRBD1,.,TRBV5-1,CASSLTSGTGSKTQYF,TGCGCCAGCAGCCTAACGTCAGGGACAGGGTCGAAGACCCAGTACTTC
16,TRBJ2-7,.,.,TRBV11-3,CASSFTPGTLFYEQYF,TGTGCCAGCAGCTTTACCCCAGGGACCTTATTCTACGAGCAGTACTTC
15,TRBJ2-5,.,.,TRBV7-8,CASSKGRDTQETQYF,TGTGCCAGCAGCAAGGGACGGGACACCCAAGAGACCCAGTACTTC
15,TRBJ2-5,.,.,TRBV6-6,CASSYPEKYQETQYF,TGTGCCAGCAGTTACCCGGAGAAGTACCAAGAGACCCAGTACTTC
15,TRBJ2-3,TRBD2,.,TRBV5-1,CASSLTSGFTDTQYF,TGCGCCAGCAGCCTGACTAGCGGCTTCACAGATACGCAGTATTTT
14,TRBJ1-6,.,once,TRBV11-2,CASSYTRRNSPLHF,TGTGCCAGCAGCTATACCCGACGGAATTCACCCCTCCACTTT
14,TRBJ2-3,.,.,TRBV29-1,CSADGQRVTDTQYF,TGCAGCGCAGACGGGCAGCGGGTCACAGATACGCAGTATTTT
17,TRBJ2-5,TRBD1,.,TRBV9,CASSVDGTGNLKETQYF,TGTGCCAGCAGCGTAGACGGGACAGGGAATCTCAAAGAGACCCAGTACTTC
16,TRBJ2-1,.,.,TRBV6-6,CASTKPGVTDSNEQFF,TGTGCCAGCACCAAACCGGGGGTCACGGACTCCAATGAGCAGTTCTTC
11,TRBJ2-6,.,.,TRBV19,CASSQGNVLTF,TGTGCCAGTAGTCAGGGGAACGTCCTGACTTTC
15,TRBJ1-4,.,once,TRBV25-1,CASSDVGYNGEKLFF,TGTGCCAGCAGTGATGTGGGGTATAACGGTGAAAAACTGTTTTTT
12,TRBJ2-2,.,few,TRBV27,CASSLYTGELFF,TGTGCCAGCAGTTTATATACCGGGGAGCTGTTTTTT
13,TRBJ1-5,.,.,TRBV28,CASSWTRDQPQHF,TGTGCCAGCAGTTGGACAAGGGATCAGCCCCAGCATTTT
13,TRBJ2-5,.,.,TRBV9,CASSVGLQETQYF,TGTGCCAGCAGCGTAGGCCTACAAGAGACCCAGTACTTC
14,TRBJ2-1,.,.,TRBV15,CATSNQRDRRREFF,TGTGCCACCAGCAACCAACGGGACCGTAGAAGGGAGTTCTTC
16,TRBJ2-5,TRBD2,.,TRBV11-2,CASSLLAGGQQETQYF,TGTGCCAGCAGCCTGCTAGCGGGAGGGCAACAAGAGACCCAGTACTTC
11,TRBJ1-1,.,once,TRBV2,CATRERYEAFF,TGTGCCACCAGGGAACGATATGAAGCTTTCTTT
14,TRBJ1-1,TRBD1,.,TRBV6-1,CATIGQGSWTEAFF,TGTGCCACCATAGGACAGGGAAGTTGGACTGAAGCTTTCTTT
14,TRBJ2-7,TRBD1,.,TRBV28,CASSFPQGAREQYF,TGTGCCAGCAGTTTCCCACAGGGGGCGCGCGAGCAGTACTTC
14,TRBJ1-2,TRBD1,.,TRBV28,CASRRQGVYYGYTF,TGTGCCAGCAGACGACAGGGAGTCTACTATGGCTACACCTTC
17,TRBJ2-7,.,.,TRBV7-8,CASSLGRAGWSTYEQYF,TGTGCCAGCAGCTTAGGGCGAGCAGGCTGGTCCACCTACGAGCAGTACTTC
16,TRBJ2-3,.,.,TRBV10-1,CASSELRASVTDTQYF,TGCGCCAGCAGTGAGCTTCGGGCCTCAGTCACAGATACGCAGTATTTT
16,TRBJ2-1,TRBD2,.,TRBV7-2,CASSPRLAGGPHEQFF,TGTGCCAGCAGCCCGCGCCTAGCGGGAGGGCCTCATGAGCAGTTCTTC
12,TRBJ2-1,TRBD2,.,TRBV28,CASRGLANEQFF,TGTGCCAGCAGAGGACTAGCCAATGAGCAGTTCTTC
14,TRBJ1-2,TRBD1,.,TRBV6-1,CASSDLDRVNGYTF,TGTGCCAGCAGTGATTTAGACAGGGTAAACGGCTACACCTTC
17,TRBJ2-6,.,.,TRBV9,CASSVGPGGSGANVLTF,TGTGCCAGCAGCGTAGGTCCTGGGGGCTCTGGGGCCAACGTCCTGACTTTC
16,TRBJ2-3,TRBD2,.,TRBV5-1,CASSLVTSGPTDTQYF,TGCGCCAGCAGCTTAGTTACTAGCGGGCCTACAGATACGCAGTATTTT
13,TRBJ1-1,TRBD1,.,TRBV29-1,CTSKQGANTEAFF,TGCACCTCCAAACAGGGGGCGAACACTGAAGCTTTCTTT
12,TRBJ2-1,.,.,TRBV11-2,CASSPGWNEQFF,TGTGCCAGCAGCCCTGGCTGGAATGAGCAGTTCTTC